These 14 T cell receptor beta chains were sequenced from one sample in a study of a mutant IDH1 vaccine in newly diagnosed glioma. Measured with immunoSEQ multiplex PCR; TCRdb has only the in-frame clones, and not every one. The data hold tens of thousands of clones, with under 90% observed a single time. The time point was: week 47, end of study. The study gave 300 ug of mutant IDH1 20-mer peptide per vaccine dose, with topical imiquimod. For these TCRs, the target antigens are not known. Material: PBMCs, obtained from a glioma patient whose treatment included an IDH1 peptide vaccine. Receptor source: a woman in her forties or fifties with glioma.

The CDR3 coding sequence is TGTGCCAGCAGCGCCCTAACTAGGAGTGGGTACAATGAGCAGTTCTTC. Translation gives CASSALTRSGYNEQFF. This sequence joins TRBV7-3 and TRBJ2-1, with D possibly matching TRBD2 (5 bases). Per the germline V gene, CDR1 is SGHTA and CDR2 is FQGTGA. V gave up 5 bases and J gave up 4 bases, with 18 bases separating them. The CDR3 contains 16 residues.

This sequence joins TRBV27 and TRBJ2-1, with D possibly TRBD2 on 6 matching bases. Trimming stripped 4 bases from V and 5 bases from J, with 6 bases between. This CDR3 has 12 amino acids. Looked up from germline, CDR1 is MNHEY and CDR2 is SMNVEV (reference sequence). CDR3 sequence reads: CASSWRDNEQFF. The CDR3 nucleotides read TGTGCCAGCAGTTGGAGGGACAATGAGCAGTTCTTC.

V gene TRBV10-3 combines with J gene TRBJ1-1; the D gene is possibly TRBD1 (5 bases). V lost 2 bases to trimming and J lost 10 bases, with 11 bases between them. The length of the CDR3 is 12 residues. Germline CDR1 reads ENHRY; CDR2 reads SYGVKD. The CDR3 sequence: CAISERTSLAFF. CDR3 in DNA: TGTGCCATCAGTGAGCGGACATCTTTAGCTTTCTTT.

The chain employs TRBV6-1 and TRBJ2-1, with D tentatively TRBD1 or TRBD2 (5 bases each). The CDR3 has 14 amino acids. Germline loops: CDR1 MNHNS, CDR2 SASEGT. Trimming cost V 1 base and J 8 bases, with 12 bases left between them. This CDR3 reads CASSEVGVGDEQFF. The CDR3 coding sequence is TGTGCCAGCAGTGAAGTGGGAGTAGGGGATGAGCAGTTCTTC.

This clone was seen only a few times. This CDR3 is CASSLLAKDSNEQFF. In DNA, the CDR3 is TGTGCCAGCAGCTTACTAGCGAAGGACTCCAATGAGCAGTTCTTC. This chain connects TRBV11-2 to TRBJ2-1; D perhaps matches TRBD2 (6 bases). The germline V gene encodes CDR1 SGHAT and CDR2 FQNNGV. The V gene lost 2 bases and the J gene lost 6 bases, with 14 bases spanning the gap. The CDR3 has 15 amino acids.

The rearrangement uses TRBV11-2 and TRBJ2-3; 10 nucleotides agree with TRBD1. From germline, CDR1 is SGHAT and CDR2 FQNNGV. After removal of 3 bases from V and 1 base from J, the junction contained 4 bases not matched to a gene. The CDR3 covers 16 residues. The CDR3 DNA reads TGTGCCAGCAGCTTTTTGACAGGGGGCCGCACAGATACGCAGTATTTT. Its translation: CASSFLTGGRTDTQYF.

This clone was counted between two and nine times. This chain uses TRBV7-9 with TRBJ1-2; TRBD1 matches at 7 bases. Germline V lookup: CDR1 SEHNR, CDR2 FQNEAQ (reference sequence). J gave up 7 bases and V 4 bases, and 3 bases lay outside the gene matches. This CDR3 has 12 residues. The CDR3 loop reads CASSSTGVGYTF. CDR3 nucleotides: TGTGCCAGCAGCTCCACAGGGGTTGGCTACACCTTC.

The chain joins TRBV5-6 to TRBJ1-5; 7 positions agree with TRBD1. In germline, CDR1 is SGHDT, CDR2 YYEEEE. The CDR3 extends over 15 amino acids. V trimming: 0 bases; J trimming: 2 bases; junction bases outside the gene matches: 2. The DNA for the CDR3 is TGTGCCAGCAGCTTGGACAGGGGAGGCAATCAGCCCCAGCATTTT. It specifies CASSLDRGGNQPQHF.

This chain connects TRBV6-5 to TRBJ2-3; D is possibly TRBD1 or TRBD2 (5 bases each). The CDR3 extends over 15 amino acids. The germline V gene encodes CDR1 MNHEY and CDR2 SVGAGI. Trimming took 6 bases from V and 0 from J, leaving 13 bases between them. The CDR3 sequence: CASRTPWGSTDTQYF. The CDR3 bases are TGTGCCAGCAGGACGCCTTGGGGGAGCACAGATACGCAGTATTTT.

This clone was seen only once. The genes are TRBV2 and TRBJ2-3, with unresolved D. CDR1 and CDR2 (germline): SNHLY, FYNNEI. V was trimmed by 8 bases and J by 1 base, leaving 13 bases between them. CDR3 size: 14 residues. DNA of the CDR3: TGTGCCAGCTGGCCCGGAGAGCGCACAGATACGCAGTATTTT. Translation gives CASWPGERTDTQYF.

The chain joins TRBV28 to TRBJ2-5, with D perhaps matching TRBD1 (6 bases). Trimming stripped 4 bases from V and 4 bases from J, with 7 bases between. Germline V gene sequence: CDR1 MDHEN, CDR2 SYDVKM. This CDR3 has 12 amino acids. The CDR3 DNA reads TGTGCCAGCAGTTGGGGGCCAGAGACCCAGTACTTC. It specifies CASSWGPETQYF.

For this clone: The sample carries other DNA sequences with the same CDR3. This sequence joins TRBV7-9 and TRBJ2-1; 12 bases map to TRBD2. With V trimmed by 3 bases and J by 7 bases, 1 base remained unmatched. The CDR3 is 14 residues long. Germline CDR1 is SEHNR and CDR2 is FQNEAQ (reference sequence). CDR3 sequence: CASSFGTSGNEQFF. CDR3 coding DNA: TGTGCCAGCAGCTTCGGGACTAGCGGGAATGAGCAGTTCTTC.

There are a few counts of this clone. The chain uses TRBV12-5 and TRBJ2-1; 9 bases fit TRBD2. The CDR3 totals 17 residues. CDR1 and CDR2 (germline): LGHNT, FRNRAP. V gave up 2 bases and J gave up 1 base; unmatched junction bases: 6. The CDR3 here is CASGLSPTSGSYNEQFF. The CDR3 DNA follows: TGTGCTAGTGGTTTGTCCCCGACTAGCGGATCCTACAATGAGCAGTTCTTC.

The chain's CDR3 is CASSVLAGRQETQYF. The CDR3 region has the DNA TGTGCCAGCAGCGTCCTAGCGGGAAGACAAGAGACCCAGTACTTC. The chain recombines TRBV9 with TRBJ2-5; 9 bases align to TRBD2. The CDR3 totals 15 residues. From germline, CDR1 is SGDLS and CDR2 YYNGEE. J lost 2 bases, V lost 2 bases, and 4 bases had no gene match.